Each of the 7 T cell receptor beta chains below was sequenced from the same sample in a study of identifying expanded T cells in peripheral blood. Some clones are missing from TCRdb's copy, which holds only in-frame ones; the method was immunoSEQ multiplex PCR. The top ten clones hold around 3.8% of a sample with 90,000 to 100,000 clones, about 88% of them seen once. The sequenced material came from blood. These receptors all come from a person aged 18 to 75 in good health.

The rearrangement links TRBV30 to TRBJ1-2; 7 nucleotides align to TRBD1. The CDR3 length is 13 residues. The ends lost 2 bases at V and 7 bases at J; junction bases unmatched: 7. Germline CDR1 reads GTSNPN; CDR2 reads SVGIG (reference sequence). CDR3 nucleotides: TGTGCCTGGAGTTTAAACAGGGGCAGTGGCTACACCTTC. As protein: CAWSLNRGSGYTF. The variable domain in full, with the rest retrieved from reference TRBV30 and TRBJ1-2, is SQTIHQWPATLVQPVGSPLSLECTVEGTSNPNLYWYRQAAGRGLQLLFYSVGIGQISSEVPQNLSASRPQDRQFILSSKKLLLSDSGFYLCAWSLNRGSGYTFGSGTRLTVV.

This chain uses TRBV28 with TRBJ2-5; TRBD2 matches 8 bases. After removal of 4 bases from V and 4 bases from J, the junction contained 11 bases not matched to a gene. Germline CDR1 is MDHEN and CDR2 is SYDVKM. This CDR3 has 16 amino acids. CDR3 nucleotide sequence: TGTGCCAGCAGTTCCCCCGTTCTGGCGGGAGGAGAGACCCAGTACTTC. Residues: CASSSPVLAGGETQYF.

This chain uses TRBV6-6 with TRBJ2-7; the D call may be TRBD1 or TRBD2 (6 bases each). Trimming cost V 6 bases and J 4 bases, with 19 bases left between them. CDR3 length: 15 residues. Germline CDR1 is MNHNY and CDR2 is SVGAGI (reference sequence). CDR3 DNA: TGTGCCAGCAGACTTTACGTCGGGGGCCTTTACGAGCAGTACTTC. Translating it yields CASRLYVGGLYEQYF.

The gene calls are TRBV30 and TRBJ1-4; no firm D call. Per germline, CDR1 GTSNPN and CDR2 SVGIG (reference sequence). Trimming took off 1 base at V and 2 bases at J, with 11 bases between the two ends. The CDR3 consists of 15 residues. The CDR3 coding sequence is TGTGCCTGGAGTGCATTGGGGAGGACTAATGAAAAACTGTTTTTT. It specifies CAWSALGRTNEKLFF.

This CDR3 reads CASTEALGLAGTGELFF. CDR3 bases: TGTGCCAGCACCGAAGCCCTGGGACTAGCGGGGACCGGGGAGCTGTTTTTT. This rearrangement joins TRBV21-1 to TRBJ2-2; TRBD2 was called by the table and not checked on the DNA. TRBV21-1 is given as a pseudogene. CDR3 length equals 17 residues.

The rearrangement uses TRBV18 and TRBJ2-1, with 7 bases that match TRBD2. The CDR3 totals 19 residues. Germline V lookup: CDR1 KGHSH, CDR2 LQKENI. V lost 2 bases to trimming and J lost 5 bases; unmatched junction nucleotides: 18. The CDR3 reads CASSPYGLLLAGEDNEQFF. The CDR3 DNA sequence: TGTGCCAGCTCACCATACGGCCTCCTTTTGGCGGGAGAGGACAATGAGCAGTTCTTC.

The count of this clone is one. The chain recombines TRBV19 with TRBJ2-7; D is possibly TRBD2 (5 bases). This CDR3 spans 14 amino acids. Germline V gene data show CDR1 as LNHDA and CDR2 as SQIVND (reference sequence). Trimming took 6 bases from V and 0 from J, leaving 12 bases between them. The CDR3 DNA sequence: TGTGCCAGTAGCCCCTCCCGGGGCTCCTACGAGCAGTACTTC. It codes for CASSPSRGSYEQYF.